Presented here are 13 T cell receptor beta chains from one specimen sequenced in a study of blood T cell repertoires in COVID-19 (dated by TCRdb to between 2020 and 2021). The library was built by means of the immunoSEQ multiplex PCR assay. Not all clones reach the TCRdb copy of this immuneACCESS table, which keeps in-frame sequences only. Checked studies attribute under half of the gap to unresolved V genes and leave the rest unexplained. The sample contains roughly 80,000 clones, approximately 93% of them found a single time. 2.5% to 3% of the sample rests with the top ten. What was sequenced was peripheral blood. The receptors were gathered from a middle-aged man with COVID-19, enrolled during active disease.

The chain carries TRBV9 and TRBJ1-3; no reliable D call. CDR1 is SGDLS, CDR2 YYNGEE, per germline. V lost 0 bases to trimming and J lost 4 bases, with 11 bases between them. The CDR3 is 15 residues long. The DNA for the CDR3 is TGTGCCAGCAGCGTAGATCCAGATTCAGGAAACACCATATATTTT. It encodes CASSVDPDSGNTIYF.

V and J are TRBV20-1 and TRBJ1-2; no clear D. The V and J ends lost 4 bases and 0 bases respectively, with 3 bases between them. Per germline, CDR1 DFQATT and CDR2 SNEGSKA (reference sequence). The CDR3 extends over 11 amino acids. In nucleotides, the CDR3 is TGCAGTGCTACAGCTAACTATGGCTACACCTTC. Protein sequence: CSATANYGYTF.

The genes are TRBV2 and TRBJ1-2, with 9 bases lining up with TRBD1. The CDR3 covers 13 residues. Trimming at V came to 7 bases and at J to 8 bases, leaving 8 bases not matched to a gene. CDR1 is SNHLY, CDR2 FYNNEI, per germline. DNA for the CDR3: TGTGCCAGCAACCCGGGACAGGGAGACGGCTACACCTTC. Protein product: CASNPGQGDGYTF.

This chain connects TRBV3-1 (or the pseudogene TRBV3-2) to TRBJ2-7; tentatively, D is TRBD2 (6 bases). Germline V gives CDR1 LGHDT, CDR2 YNNKEL (reference sequence). V was trimmed by 1 base and J by 6 bases, leaving 13 bases between them. The CDR3 runs 14 residues. The CDR3 bases are TGTGCCAGCAGCCAAGTAGCGGCTATTGGCGAGCAGTACTTC. Translated, it gives CASSQVAAIGEQYF.

This clone was observed once. The chain uses TRBV9 and TRBJ2-2; the D gene is possibly TRBD1 (6 bases). CDR1 and CDR2 (germline): SGDLS, YYNGEE. The CDR3 is 14 amino acids. V shed 3 bases and J shed 3 bases, with 9 bases lying between them. The CDR3, as DNA: TGTGCCAGCAGCGCCCCAGGGGACACCGGGGAGCTGTTTTTT. Amino acids: CASSAPGDTGELFF.

This sequence joins TRBV9 and TRBJ2-1, with TRBD1 as a possible D gene (5 bases). Looked up from germline, CDR1 is SGDLS and CDR2 is YYNGEE. This CDR3 region has 13 residues. Deletions cut 3 bases from V and 6 bases from J, with 10 bases between. CDR3 region: CASSAGQVNEQFF. Here the CDR3 DNA reads TGTGCCAGCAGCGCCGGACAAGTCAATGAGCAGTTCTTC.

CDR3 amino acids: CASSLELGDTGELFF. Here the CDR3 DNA reads TGTGCCAGCAGCTTAGAGCTCGGGGACACCGGGGAGCTGTTTTTT. This chain links TRBV7-2 with TRBJ2-2; TRBD2 is a possible D gene (5 bases). The germline V gene encodes CDR1 SGHTA and CDR2 FQGNSA. Trimming stripped 1 base from V and 3 bases from J, with 9 bases between. The CDR3 runs 15 residues.

Here the CDR3 reads CAWARVNQETQYF. Written as DNA, the CDR3 is TGTGCCTGGGCGAGGGTCAACCAAGAGACCCAGTACTTC. J is TRBJ2-5 and V is TRBV30, with a tentative D call TRBD2 (5 bases). This CDR3 has 13 amino acids. The V gene's germline CDR1 is GTSNPN and CDR2 SVGIG (reference sequence). V was shortened by 5 bases and J by 0 bases, with 10 bases between the two germline ends. Looking up the rest from reference TRBV30 and TRBJ2-5 gives the full variable domain: SQTIHQWPATLVQPVGSPLSLECTVEGTSNPNLYWYRQAAGRGLQLLFYSVGIGQISSEVPQNLSASRPQDRQFILSSKKLLLSDSGFYLCAWARVNQETQYFGPGTRLLVL.

This clone was counted a single time. The V call is TRBV15, the J call TRBJ2-1, with 8 positions matching TRBD2. The CDR3 loop spans 15 amino acids. Trimming removed 0 bases from V and 5 bases from J; junction bases left unmatched: 3. Germline-derived CDR1 and CDR2 are LNHNV and YYDKDF (reference sequence). In nucleotides, the CDR3 is TGTGCCACCAGCAGAGATGTTAGCGGGGACAATGAGCAGTTCTTC. Translated: CATSRDVSGDNEQFF.

This CDR3 is CASRSGGADIQYF. CDR3 in DNA: TGTGCCAGCAGATCAGGGGGCGCGGACATTCAGTACTTC. V and J are TRBV28 and TRBJ2-4; 8 positions match TRBD1. CDR1 is MDHEN, CDR2 SYDVKM, per germline. V trimming: 6 bases; J trimming: 8 bases; junction bases outside the gene matches: 6. This CDR3 is 13 amino acids long.

The chain couples TRBV20-1 to TRBJ2-1; 8 nucleotides match TRBD1. Trimming took 3 bases from V and 8 from J; bases not matched to a gene: 9. Germline CDR1 and CDR2: DFQATT and SNEGSKA (reference sequence). The CDR3 has 14 residues. CDR3 amino acids: CSASRRTGLDEQFF. CDR3 nucleotides: TGCAGTGCTAGTCGGAGGACAGGGTTGGATGAGCAGTTCTTC.

This sequence joins TRBV7-8 and TRBJ2-7; 7 bases are shared with TRBD2. This CDR3 spans 14 amino acids. The ends lost 0 bases at V and 6 bases at J; junction bases unmatched: 5. The V gene's germline CDR1 is SGHVS and CDR2 FQNEAQ. This chain's CDR3 is CASSLAAGAAEQYV. CDR3 sequence (DNA): TGTGCCAGCAGCTTAGCTGCGGGAGCTGCCGAGCAGTACGTC.

This chain links TRBV6-4 with TRBJ1-3; D uncertain. Germline V gene data show CDR1 as MRHNA and CDR2 as SNTAGT. This CDR3 has 9 amino acids. Between the trimmed V and J ends, which lost 8 bases and 7 bases, there was a span of 3 bases. CDR3 sequence reads: CASPNTIYF. In DNA, the CDR3 is TGTGCCAGCCCGAACACCATATATTTT.